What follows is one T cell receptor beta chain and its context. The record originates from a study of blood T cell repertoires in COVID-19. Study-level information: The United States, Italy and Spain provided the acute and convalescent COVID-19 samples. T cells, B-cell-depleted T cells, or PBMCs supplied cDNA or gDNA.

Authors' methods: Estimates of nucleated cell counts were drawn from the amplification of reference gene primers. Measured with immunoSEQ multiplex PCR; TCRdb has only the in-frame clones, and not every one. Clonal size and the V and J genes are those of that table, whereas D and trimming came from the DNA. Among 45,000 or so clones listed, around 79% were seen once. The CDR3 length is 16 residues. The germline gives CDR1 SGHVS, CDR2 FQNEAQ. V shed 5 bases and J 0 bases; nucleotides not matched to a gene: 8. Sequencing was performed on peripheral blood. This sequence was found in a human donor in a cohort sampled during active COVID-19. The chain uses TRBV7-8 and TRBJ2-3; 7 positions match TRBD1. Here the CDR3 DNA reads TGTGCCAGCAGCCCAAATGACAGGGCTAGCACAGATACGCAGTATTTT. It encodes CASSPNDRASTDTQYF.